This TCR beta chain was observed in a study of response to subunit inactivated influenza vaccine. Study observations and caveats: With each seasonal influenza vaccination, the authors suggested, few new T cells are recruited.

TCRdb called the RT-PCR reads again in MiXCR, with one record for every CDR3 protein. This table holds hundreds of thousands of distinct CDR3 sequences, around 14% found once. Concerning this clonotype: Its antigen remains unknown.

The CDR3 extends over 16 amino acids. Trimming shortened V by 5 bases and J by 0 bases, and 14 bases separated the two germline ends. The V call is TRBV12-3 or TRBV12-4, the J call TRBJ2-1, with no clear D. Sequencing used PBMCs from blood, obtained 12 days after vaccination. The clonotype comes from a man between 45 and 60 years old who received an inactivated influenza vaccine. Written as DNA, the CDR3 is TGTGCCAGCAGTCCCCGACTCCTTAGCTCCTACAATGAGCAGTTCTTC. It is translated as CASSPRLLSSYNEQFF.